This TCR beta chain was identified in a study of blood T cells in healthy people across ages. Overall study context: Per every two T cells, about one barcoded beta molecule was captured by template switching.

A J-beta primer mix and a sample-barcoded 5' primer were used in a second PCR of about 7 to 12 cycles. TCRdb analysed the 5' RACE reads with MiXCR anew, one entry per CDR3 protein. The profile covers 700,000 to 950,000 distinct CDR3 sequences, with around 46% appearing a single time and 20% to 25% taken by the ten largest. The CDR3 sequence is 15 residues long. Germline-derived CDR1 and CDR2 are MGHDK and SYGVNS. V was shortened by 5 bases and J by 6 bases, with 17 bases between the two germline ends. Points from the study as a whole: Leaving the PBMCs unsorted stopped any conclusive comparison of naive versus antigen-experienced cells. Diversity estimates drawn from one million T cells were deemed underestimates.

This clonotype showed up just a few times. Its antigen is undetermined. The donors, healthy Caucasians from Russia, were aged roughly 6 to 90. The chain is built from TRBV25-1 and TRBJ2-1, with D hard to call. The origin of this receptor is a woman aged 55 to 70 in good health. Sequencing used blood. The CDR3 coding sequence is TGTGCCAGCAGTCTAAGACACCCTGTGGGCAATGAGCAGTTCTTC. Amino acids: CASSLRHPVGNEQFF.